This TCR beta chain was recovered during a study of CD8+CD57+ T cells in acquired aplastic anemia. Study overall: Recorded DNA amounts for sorted CD4+ and CD8+ cells had an average of 3.2 ug. The study, taken as a whole, reports: Levels of CD8+ Simpson's diversity were not significantly distinct in patients versus controls.

This CDR3 has 14 amino acids. The germline V gene encodes CDR1 SGHNT and CDR2 YENEEA. The ends were cut back, 0 bases at V and 1 base at J, with 6 bases in the middle. Concerning this clonotype itself: The antigen is not known. A much larger clone differs from this one at a single base, so this may be a read error.

The template for TCR beta VDJ and CDR3 sequence profiling was genomic DNA. MiXCR, run by TCRdb on the reads, gives a single entry per CDR3 protein. This table has 150,000 or so distinct CDR3 sequences, around half appearing once. All patients picked for sequencing had shown, by flow cytometry, an expansion of CD8+CD57+ cells. Severe acquired aplastic anemia was the diagnosis recorded for all patients. Each patient gave a blood sample that was collected before any therapy had been received. This TCR was sampled from a human donor with aplastic anemia. Sequencing was carried out using sorted CD4+, CD8+, or CD8+CD57+ T cells (not recorded which) from PBMCs. The chain carries TRBV11-3 and TRBJ1-1; no firm D call. Here the CDR3 DNA reads TGTGCCAGCAGCTTAGACGGAACGAACACTGAAGCTTTCTTT. This encodes CASSLDGTNTEAFF.